The rows below give T cell receptor beta chains drawn from one sample of a study of blood T cell repertoires in COVID-19. Sequencing was performed with immunoSEQ multiplex PCR; in TCRdb, only in-frame clones are kept and a portion is missing. The sample carries hundreds of thousands of clones, around nine tenths recorded once. Sequenced input: PBMCs or T cells enriched from blood (not recorded which). The source of these receptors is a woman in her forties who had recovered from COVID-19. Both conserved end residues are part of each CDR3. D genes are given only for firm matches. Expanded clones are given a class, and other clones once, few, many or no size at all.

J: TRBJ2-5; D: TRBD2; size: -; V: TRBV12-5; DNA: TGTGCTAGTGGTTTGTCGGGGGGCCAAGAGACCCAGTACTTC; CDR3: CASGLSGGQETQYF
J: TRBJ1-3; D: -; size: -; V: TRBV30; DNA: TGTGCCTGGAGTACCCGGGACACCATATATTTT; CDR3: CAWSTRDTIYF
J: TRBJ2-1; D: TRBD2; size: -; V: TRBV3-1/TRBV3-2; DNA: TGTGCCAGCAGCCAACAGGGAGGGGATGAGCAGTTCTTC; CDR3: CASSQQGGDEQFF
J: TRBJ2-7; D: TRBD1; size: -; V: TRBV9; DNA: TGTGCCAGCAGCGTAGGTATAGGGACAGGGTCCTACGAGCAGTACTTC; CDR3: CASSVGIGTGSYEQYF
J: TRBJ2-6; D: -; size: -; V: TRBV6-1; DNA: TGTGCCAGCTATTACAGGTCTGGGGCCAACGTCCTGACTTTC; CDR3: CASYYRSGANVLTF
J: TRBJ2-2; D: TRBD2; size: -; V: TRBV28; DNA: TGTGCCAGCAGTTTATCCCTGGCTAGCGGGAGGAGGGTGTTTTTT; CDR3: CASSLSLASGRRVFF
J: TRBJ1-3; D: -; size: -; V: TRBV4-3; DNA: TGCGCCAGCAGCCAAGAAGCGACGGTGTTCTCTGGAAACACCATATATTTT; CDR3: CASSQEATVFSGNTIYF
J: TRBJ1-4; D: TRBD1; size: -; V: TRBV5-4; DNA: TGTGCCAGCAGCCCCAATCCGGGACAGCAAGAAAAACTGTTTTTT; CDR3: CASSPNPGQQEKLFF
J: TRBJ1-1; D: -; size: -; V: TRBV3-1/TRBV3-2; DNA: TGTGCCAGCAGCGCAGCCAATCTCGGGGTCACTGAAGCTTTCTTT; CDR3: CASSAANLGVTEAFF
J: TRBJ1-5; D: TRBD1; size: few; V: TRBV30; DNA: TGTGCCTGGAGTGTCCCAGGGGGCCGATTCAATCAGCCCCAGCATTTT; CDR3: CAWSVPGGRFNQPQHF
J: TRBJ1-5; D: -; size: -; V: TRBV12-3/TRBV12-4; DNA: TGTGCCAGCAGCCTACAGGCGGATCAGCCCCAGCATTTT; CDR3: CASSLQADQPQHF
J: TRBJ2-1; D: TRBD1; size: -; V: TRBV19; DNA: TGTGCCAGTAGGGTGTCGACGGGACAGGGGACAACCGTTCTTAGTGAGCAGTTCTTC; CDR3: CASRVSTGQGTTVLSEQFF
J: TRBJ2-5; D: -; size: -; V: TRBV28; DNA: TGTGCCAGCAGTCCTCGGGTGCAAGAGACCCAGTACTTC; CDR3: CASSPRVQETQYF
J: TRBJ2-3; D: -; size: few; V: TRBV4-1; DNA: TGCGCCAGCAGTCTTGGTGCCCAGGGGGATACGCAGTATTTT; CDR3: CASSLGAQGDTQYF
J: TRBJ1-4; D: TRBD1; size: -; V: TRBV7-2; DNA: TGTGCCAGCAGCACCGAGACAGGGTTAAGTGAAAAACTGTTTTTT; CDR3: CASSTETGLSEKLFF
J: TRBJ2-5; D: TRBD1; size: -; V: TRBV5-6; DNA: TGTGCCAGCAGCTGGGGACAGGGGACCCTTAGGACCCAGTACTTC; CDR3: CASSWGQGTLRTQYF
J: TRBJ2-5; D: -; size: -; V: TRBV18; DNA: TGTGCCAGCTCACCACCGGGAGAAGAGACCCAGTACTTC; CDR3: CASSPPGEETQYF
J: TRBJ1-4; D: TRBD1; size: once; V: TRBV7-2; DNA: TGTGCCAGCAGCTCAACGGGGACAGGGGTGGGGGAAAAACTGTTTTTT; CDR3: CASSSTGTGVGEKLFF
J: TRBJ2-3; D: TRBD1; size: -; V: TRBV6-2/TRBV6-3; DNA: TGTGCCAGCAGTGGTCTCGGGACAGGAAGGCAGTATTTT; CDR3: CASSGLGTGRQYF
J: TRBJ2-7; D: TRBD2; size: -; V: TRBV7-3; DNA: TGTGCCAGCAGCTTGGGGACTAGCCAGTACGAGCAGTACTTC; CDR3: CASSLGTSQYEQYF
J: TRBJ1-2; D: -; size: -; V: TRBV18; DNA: TGTGCCAGCTCAGCGCTGGAGGGTGTCTATGGCTACACCTTC; CDR3: CASSALEGVYGYTF
J: TRBJ2-7; D: -; size: -; V: TRBV10-3; DNA: TGTGCCATCAGTGAGGGACAGTCAGGCTACGAGCAGTACTTC; CDR3: CAISEGQSGYEQYF
J: TRBJ2-1; D: TRBD2; size: -; V: TRBV3-1/TRBV3-2; DNA: TGTGCCAGCAGCCAAGTAGTAGGGACTAGTGAGTTCGATGAGCAGTTCTTC; CDR3: CASSQVVGTSEFDEQFF
J: TRBJ2-7; D: TRBD1; size: -; V: TRBV5-1; DNA: TGCGCCAGCAGCTTGGCAGGGGGTTTGGGCGACGAGCAGTACTTC; CDR3: CASSLAGGLGDEQYF
J: TRBJ1-4; D: -; size: -; V: TRBV5-1; DNA: TGCGCCAGCAGCTTGGGACAGCCGGTGGCTAATGAAAAACTGTTTTTT; CDR3: CASSLGQPVANEKLFF
J: TRBJ1-4; D: -; size: -; V: TRBV28; DNA: TGTGCCGCCGGGAGGGCGGCAACTAATGAAAAACTGTTTTTT; CDR3: CAAGRAATNEKLFF
J: TRBJ2-2; D: -; size: -; V: TRBV6-2/TRBV6-3; DNA: TGTGCCAGCAGTCTGGGACAAACGAACACCGGGGAGCTGTTTTTT; CDR3: CASSLGQTNTGELFF
J: TRBJ1-2; D: TRBD1; size: -; V: TRBV28; DNA: TGTGCCAGCAGTTTCGGACAGGGCGAAAATGGCTACACCTTC; CDR3: CASSFGQGENGYTF
J: TRBJ2-3; D: -; size: -; V: TRBV28; DNA: TGTGCCAGCAGCGGGGCCCTGGGGGCCAGCGGGGTTAGCACAGATACGCAGTATTTT; CDR3: CASSGALGASGVSTDTQYF
J: TRBJ1-1; D: -; size: -; V: TRBV29-1; DNA: TGCAGCGCGTCTAAGGCTACGGACAGAGAAGCTTTCTTT; CDR3: CSASKATDREAFF
J: TRBJ1-2; D: -; size: -; V: TRBV3-1/TRBV3-2; DNA: TGTGCCAGCAGCCGGGGGGGGACCATTAACTATGGCTACACCTTC; CDR3: CASSRGGTINYGYTF
J: TRBJ1-2; D: -; size: -; V: TRBV19; DNA: TGTGCCAGTCACCTACAGGGAGCCTATGGCTACACCTTC; CDR3: CASHLQGAYGYTF
J: TRBJ2-1; D: TRBD2; size: -; V: TRBV27; DNA: TGTGCCTCGGCTAGCGGGAGATATGAGCAGTTCTTC; CDR3: CASASGRYEQFF
J: TRBJ2-7; D: -; size: -; V: TRBV5-1; DNA: TGCGCCAGCAGCTTGGTAGTAAGTCACGAGCAGTACTTC; CDR3: CASSLVVSHEQYF
J: TRBJ2-3; D: TRBD2; size: once; V: TRBV7-2; DNA: TGTGCCAGCAGCTCGACTAGCGCCAGCACAGATACGCAGTATTTT; CDR3: CASSSTSASTDTQYF
J: TRBJ1-6; D: -; size: -; V: TRBV7-9; DNA: TGTGCCAGCAGTCAAGGGGCTTCGGGCAATTCACCCCTCCACTTT; CDR3: CASSQGASGNSPLHF
J: TRBJ2-7; D: -; size: -; V: TRBV6-2/TRBV6-3; DNA: TGTGCCAGCAGCCGGCCCACCTACGAGCAGTACTTC; CDR3: CASSRPTYEQYF
J: TRBJ2-5; D: -; size: -; V: TRBV2; DNA: TGTGCCAGCAGTGAGACTCTTAGTCAAGAGACCCAGTACTTC; CDR3: CASSETLSQETQYF
J: TRBJ2-1; D: -; size: -; V: TRBV2; DNA: TGTGCCACCCAAATCACCCTTTCTAGCGTGTACAATGAGCAGTTCTTC; CDR3: CATQITLSSVYNEQFF
J: TRBJ1-4; D: -; size: -; V: TRBV2; DNA: TGTGCCAGCAGTGAAGGACAGCTTAATGAAAAACTGTTTTTT; CDR3: CASSEGQLNEKLFF